This TCR beta chain is from a study of regulatory T cells in long-lasting Graves disease (dated by TCRdb to 2020 to 2022). For the study in its entirety: Patients with newly diagnosed Graves' disease had been on antithyroid drugs for under 3 months. TCR sequencing covered 13 persistent and about 20 newly diagnosed Graves' disease patients, around 35 samples in total. The study was registered as a clinical trial and conducted in China. Persistent Graves' disease patients were compared with newly diagnosed Graves' disease patients by peripheral blood TCR sequencing and RNA sequencing.

The junction shows trimming of 0 bases on V and 5 bases on J, plus 15 bases between the germline ends. The CDR3 numbers 16 residues from cysteine through phenylalanine. CDR3 DNA only is kept here, 48 bases in frame from base 1. CDR1 and CDR2 were assigned from the germline V gene as SGDLS and YYNGEE. Overall results and qualifications from the work: More public clonotypes were shared among persistent patients (under 3,000) than among newly diagnosed patients (966). As a limitation, the authors acknowledged that the small sample size may reduce accuracy. Only the TCR beta chain was sequenced and analyzed. The study examined only peripheral blood because the primary lesion, thyroid tissue, could not be accessed. Compared with newly diagnosed patients, patients with persistent Graves' disease had lower TCR Shannon entropy and fewer highly expanded clones, which suggests clonal expansion. TRBV28, TRBJ1-2 and TRBJ2-5 were preferentially used in persistent disease, while TRBV20-1 and TRBJ2-1 were favored in newly diagnosed disease.

At least ten counts were recorded for this clonotype. Its antigen is unknown. No much larger clone exists at a distance of one base, and base qualities are not known. The sample's time point, from its label and the paper: newly diagnosed GD, antithyroid drugs for less than 3 months. For both TCR sequencing and RNA sequencing, RNA was extracted from PBMCs using TRIzol. Graves' disease was diagnosed according to American Thyroid Association guidelines. Patients were recruited from an endocrinology department in Xi'an, China. Each patient gave about 8.1 milliliters of peripheral blood, collected in an EDTA anticoagulant tube. PBMCs were isolated by Ficoll Paque Plus density gradient separation without further T cell sorting. An Agilent 2100 Bioanalyzer and agarose gel were used to assess RNA quality, and a NanoDrop 2000 was used to measure RNA concentration. Receptor libraries were prepared by multiplex PCR. TCRdb records Illumina HiSeq 4000 as the sequencer. CDR3 regions were amplified by Arm-PCR with iRepertoire HTBI primers to construct TCR beta libraries. Gel purification was performed on PCR products prior to sequencing. Per the authors' processing: Gene usage analysis of CDR3 amino acid clonotypes used the approximately 62 TRBV and about 14 TRBJ segments found across samples. COPE and FqMerger were used to merge the filtered high-quality paired reads into contigs. BLAST was used to align contigs to the IMGT TRBV, TRBD and TRBJ reference genes, and CDR3 was defined following IMGT. Any clonotype with a frequency above 0.1% was counted as a highly expanded clone. Shannon entropy served as the measure of repertoire diversity, while the Gini coefficient captured V-J evenness. A clonotype found in more than one individual was treated as public. Clones were called with MiXCR by TCRdb after fastp trimmed the public reads at Q25, and only in-frame beta chains were retained. Each CDR3 protein appears once, grouped with its most common genes and DNA. The V and J calls come from TCRdb's annotation, not from the publication. This sample comprises 300,000 to 400,000 distinct CDR3 sequences, more than 15% of them detected only once. About 36% of the sample belongs to the ten largest clones.

This sample comprised peripheral blood mononuclear cells (PBMCs), obtained at new diagnosis, from a patient treated with antithyroid drugs. This sequence uses TRBV9 and TRBJ2-1, with a tentative D gene TRBD1 over 5 matching bases. The receptor was isolated from a female donor with Graves disease. The bases are TGTGCCAGCAGCGTAGCAGTGTGGGGCGCAGACAATGAGCAGTTCTTC. This sequence encodes CASSVAVWGADNEQFF.